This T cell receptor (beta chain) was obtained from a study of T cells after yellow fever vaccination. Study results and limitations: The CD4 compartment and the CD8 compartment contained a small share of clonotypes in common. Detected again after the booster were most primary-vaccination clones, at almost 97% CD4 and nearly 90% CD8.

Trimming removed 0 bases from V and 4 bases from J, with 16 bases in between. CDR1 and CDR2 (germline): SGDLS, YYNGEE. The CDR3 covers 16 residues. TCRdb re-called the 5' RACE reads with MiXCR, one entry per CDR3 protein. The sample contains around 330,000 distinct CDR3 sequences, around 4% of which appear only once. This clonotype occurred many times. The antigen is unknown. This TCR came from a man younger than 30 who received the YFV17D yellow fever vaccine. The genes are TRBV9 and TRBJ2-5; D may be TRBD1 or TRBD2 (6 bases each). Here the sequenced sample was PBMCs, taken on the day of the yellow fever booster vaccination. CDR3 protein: CASSVGRTAGGETQYF. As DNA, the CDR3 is TGTGCCAGCAGCGTAGGACGGACAGCCGGGGGAGAGACCCAGTACTTC.